Below are 24 T cell receptor beta chains sequenced from a single sample in a study of early T cells in non-severe SARS-CoV-2 infection. TCRdb recomputed calls from the 5' RACE reads with MiXCR, one row per CDR3 protein. Found here are 50,000 to 55,000 distinct CDR3 sequences, 7% to 10% of them singletons; the top ten hold 4% to 4.5%. The sample comprised whole blood. The receptors come from an adult who was a healthcare worker with PCR-confirmed SARS-CoV-2 infection or an uninfected control (not recorded which).

This clonotype was found many times. The V call is TRBV7-2, the J call TRBJ2-5; tentative D call: TRBD2 (5 bases). V was trimmed by 5 bases and J by 4 bases, leaving 14 bases between them. The V gene's germline CDR1 is SGHTA and CDR2 FQGNSA. The CDR3 covers 14 residues. CDR3 amino acids: CASSPDPGGETQYF. CDR3 nucleotide sequence: TGTGCCAGCAGCCCGGACCCCGGAGGAGAGACCCAGTACTTC.

This clonotype was detected many times. V and J are TRBV11-2 and TRBJ2-5, with D uncertain. The germline V gene encodes CDR1 SGHAT and CDR2 FQNNGV. This CDR3 contains 12 residues. V lost 5 bases and J 4 bases, leaving 8 bases between the germline ends. This chain's CDR3 is CASSLSTETQYF. Here the CDR3 DNA reads TGTGCCAGCAGCCTGTCCACAGAGACCCAGTACTTC.

The table lists this clonotype with a few counts. The chain joins TRBV7-2 to TRBJ2-3; D is ambiguous. CDR3 length: 13 residues. In germline, CDR1 is SGHTA, CDR2 FQGNSA. V was trimmed by 5 bases and J by 2 bases, leaving 8 bases between them. This CDR3 reads CASSTYLTDTQYF. CDR3 nucleotides: TGTGCCAGCAGCACGTACCTCACAGATACGCAGTATTTT.

The chain carries TRBV6-5 and TRBJ1-2; tentative D call: TRBD1 (6 bases). The CDR3 runs to 14 residues. V shed 7 bases and J shed 2 bases, with 14 bases lying between them. Germline CDR1 is MNHEY and CDR2 is SVGAGI. This chain's CDR3 is CASTQGRANYGYTF. The CDR3 coding sequence is TGTGCCAGCACCCAGGGGAGGGCGAACTATGGCTACACCTTC.

The chain employs TRBV7-8 and TRBJ2-2; 9 bases are shared with TRBD2. CDR3 length equals 16 residues. Per the germline V gene, CDR1 is SGHVS and CDR2 is FQNEAQ. V lost 7 bases to trimming and J lost 1 base; unmatched junction nucleotides: 7. In DNA form, the CDR3 reads TGTGCCAGCACCCCGGTAGCGGGGGAGAACACCGGGGAGCTGTTTTTT. Protein: CASTPVAGENTGELFF.

The rearrangement links TRBV20-1 to TRBJ2-1, with a possible D match to TRBD1 (5 bases). V lost 5 bases to trimming and J lost 8 bases, with 13 bases between them. CDR1 and CDR2 (germline): DFQATT, SNEGSKA (reference sequence). This CDR3 is built from 12 residues. In DNA, the CDR3 is TGCAGTGCTGGCCCCCTAGGGGATGAGCAGTTCTTC. This translates into CSAGPLGDEQFF.

This clonotype was observed many times. The chain carries TRBV7-9 and TRBJ2-3; the D is unclear. Trimming pared 0 bases from V and 2 bases from J, leaving 6 bases between. The germline CDR1 and CDR2 sequences are SEHNR and FQNEAQ (reference sequence). This CDR3 is built from 14 residues. The chain's CDR3 is CASSLATSTDTQYF. The CDR3 DNA follows: TGTGCCAGCAGCTTAGCCACTTCCACAGATACGCAGTATTTT. Drawing the rest from reference TRBV7-9 and TRBJ2-3, the complete variable domain is DTGVSQNPRHKITKRGQNVTFRCDPISEHNRLYWYRQTLGQGPEFLTYFQNEAQLEKSRLLSDRFSAERPKGSFSTLEIQRTEQGDSAMYLCASSLATSTDTQYFGPGTRLTVL.

This clonotype was recorded at least ten times. V and J are TRBV20-1 and TRBJ2-7; D remains unclear. This CDR3 is built from 11 residues. V lost 3 bases and J 9 bases, leaving 12 bases between the germline ends. From germline, CDR1 is DFQATT and CDR2 SNEGSKA (reference sequence). CDR3 sequence: CSARDSPGQYF. The DNA for the CDR3 is TGCAGTGCTAGGGATAGTCCCGGGCAGTACTTC.

This clonotype has a handful of counts. CDR3: CASSLGQENTGELFF. The CDR3, as DNA: TGTGCCAGCTCACTGGGTCAGGAGAACACCGGGGAGCTGTTTTTT. The chain couples TRBV18 to TRBJ2-2; D is ambiguous. The CDR3 extends over 15 amino acids. Deletions cut 4 bases from V and 1 base from J, with 10 bases between. CDR1 and CDR2 from the germline V gene are KGHSH and LQKENI.

The genes are TRBV5-1 and TRBJ2-7; TRBD2 matches 7 bases. Trimming removed 4 bases from V and 5 bases from J; junction bases left unmatched: 9. The germline CDR1 and CDR2 sequences are SGHRS and YFSETQ. CDR3 length: 14 amino acids. Here the CDR3 DNA reads TGCGCCAGCAGCGAGCGGGGACTTGATGACGAGCAGTACTTC. Translation: CASSERGLDDEQYF.

This sequence joins TRBV5-5 and TRBJ2-1, with 8 bases lining up with TRBD2. V shed 3 bases, J shed 13 bases, and the junction held 15 bases outside the gene matches. CDR1 and CDR2 from the germline V gene are SGHKS and YYEKEE (reference sequence). The CDR3 has 15 residues. The CDR3 protein is CASSSGSGTSISQFF. CDR3 coding DNA: TGTGCCAGCAGCTCCGGATCCGGGACTAGTATTTCCCAGTTCTTC.

The chain has TRBV20-1 and TRBJ2-2; TRBD2 matches at 16 bases. The CDR3 spans 16 residues. V was clipped by 7 bases and J by 6 bases; unmatched bases: 8. CDR1 DFQATT and CDR2 SNEGSKA come from the germline V gene (reference sequence). CDR3 protein: CSVPGLAGGRSGELFF. CDR3 coding DNA: TGCAGTGTTCCGGGACTAGCGGGAGGGCGTTCCGGGGAGCTGTTTTTT.

V gene TRBV15 combines with J gene TRBJ2-1, with D hard to call. This CDR3 contains 15 residues. Germline V gene data show CDR1 as LNHNV and CDR2 as YYDKDF (reference sequence). Trimming left V 1 base short and J 4 bases short, with 11 bases between. In DNA form, the CDR3 reads TGTGCCACCAGCAGAGGCAGCTTAGAATACAATGAGCAGTTCTTC. It translates to CATSRGSLEYNEQFF.

The table lists this clonotype with many counts. J is TRBJ2-1 and V is TRBV20-1; 8 bases align to TRBD2. V lost 6 bases to trimming and J lost 2 bases; unmatched junction nucleotides: 6. Per germline, CDR1 DFQATT and CDR2 SNEGSKA (reference sequence). The CDR3 consists of 14 residues. Written as DNA, the CDR3 is TGCAGTGCGGGGGCACTAGCGGCCTACAATGAGCAGTTCTTC. Translation gives CSAGALAAYNEQFF.

The rearrangement joins TRBV18 to TRBJ2-3; D not certain. This CDR3 is 16 amino acids long. In germline, CDR1 is KGHSH, CDR2 LQKENI. V lost 3 bases to trimming and J lost 1 base, with 14 bases between them. This CDR3 reads CASSPLPGTRTDTQYF. Here the CDR3 DNA reads TGTGCCAGCTCACCTCTCCCGGGTACACGCACAGATACGCAGTATTTT.

This clonotype has at least ten counts. The rearrangement joins TRBV11-3 to TRBJ2-7; D gene unclear. The V gene's germline CDR1 is SGHNT and CDR2 YENEEA. V lost 2 bases and J lost 1, with 6 bases in between. CDR3 length: 13 amino acids. The DNA for the CDR3 is TGTGCCAGCAGCTTACGAGGTTCCTACGAGCAGTACTTC. The encoded protein is CASSLRGSYEQYF.

In this sample, this clonotype turned up many times. This chain joins TRBV7-2 and TRBJ1-5; the D is unclear. The V and J ends lost 1 base and 1 base respectively, with 5 bases between them. From germline, CDR1 is SGHTA and CDR2 FQGNSA. CDR3 length: 14 amino acids. In DNA, the CDR3 is TGTGCCAGCAGCTTAGTAACCAGCAATCAGCCCCAGCATTTT. Translation gives CASSLVTSNQPQHF.

The chain recombines TRBV6-1 with TRBJ2-3; D call uncertain. V lost 4 bases and J lost 3, with 11 bases in between. The germline CDR1 and CDR2 sequences are MNHNS and SASEGT. The CDR3 sequence is 14 residues long. DNA of the CDR3: TGTGCCAGCAGTGCACTGTTCGGAACAGATACGCAGTATTTT. Its translation is CASSALFGTDTQYF.

This clonotype was counted ten times or more. The chain is built from TRBV5-1 and TRBJ2-3; D might be TRBD1 or TRBD2, each matching 7 bases. Trimming removed 7 bases from V and 2 bases from J, with 17 bases in between. In germline, CDR1 is SGHRS, CDR2 YFSETQ. There are 15 residues in the CDR3. The CDR3 loop reads CASALQGGTTDTQYF. The DNA of the CDR3 is TGCGCCAGCGCTCTTCAGGGGGGGACCACAGATACGCAGTATTTT.

This clonotype showed up many times. The V call is TRBV7-6, the J call TRBJ1-2; a weak D match, TRBD1 (6 bases). Trimming pared 3 bases from V and 8 bases from J, leaving 13 bases between. The germline V gene has CDR1 SGHVS and CDR2 FNYEAQ. This CDR3 comprises 13 residues. The CDR3 sequence is CASSLGGQGGYTF. The CDR3 nucleotides are TGTGCCAGCAGCTTGGGGGGGCAGGGCGGCTACACCTTC. The full variable domain, rest sourced from reference TRBV7-6 and TRBJ1-2, is GAGVSQSPRYKVTKRGQDVALRCDPISGHVSLYWYRQALGQGPEFLTYFNYEAQQDKSGLPNDRFSAERPEGSISTLTIQRTEQRDSAMYRCASSLGGQGGYTFGSGTRLTVV.

This clonotype was counted ten times or more. CDR3 sequence: CSARKPGGNTEAFF. CDR3 nucleotides: TGCAGTGCTAGAAAACCAGGGGGGAACACTGAAGCTTTCTTT. The gene calls are TRBV20-1 and TRBJ1-1; 7 bases are a match to TRBD1. Trimming took 2 bases from V and 1 from J; bases not matched to a gene: 4. Germline V lookup: CDR1 DFQATT, CDR2 SNEGSKA (reference sequence). The CDR3 length is 14 residues.

In its sample, this clonotype was seen many times. This chain links TRBV20-1 with TRBJ2-3; TRBD2 aligns across 12 bases. The CDR3 length is 17 residues. Germline CDR1 and CDR2: DFQATT and SNEGSKA (reference sequence). Here the CDR3 reads CSTALSSGGVFTDTQYF. The CDR3 nucleotides read TGCAGCACCGCCCTGTCTAGCGGGGGGGTCTTCACAGATACGCAGTATTTT.

The CDR3 sequence is CASAGSKTGEQFF. In DNA, the CDR3 is TGTGCCAGTGCTGGCTCCAAAACGGGTGAGCAGTTCTTC. The chain is built from TRBV7-2 and TRBJ2-1; D is unresolved. Per germline, CDR1 SGHTA and CDR2 FQGNSA. The CDR3 covers 13 residues. The germline V and J ends were trimmed by 9 bases and 9 bases, with 18 bases remaining between them.

This clonotype was seen many times. This chain joins TRBV28 and TRBJ2-7; 11 bases are a match to TRBD2. This CDR3 is 14 amino acids long. CDR1 is MDHEN, CDR2 SYDVKM, per germline. With 6 bases clipped from V and 0 bases from J, the junction kept 1 base outside the gene matches. CDR3 nucleotide sequence: TGTGCCAGCAGAACTAGCGGGGGCTCCTACGAGCAGTACTTC. It is translated as CASRTSGGSYEQYF.